This entry features one TCR beta chain sequence. Its specificity is unknown. The sample comes from a study of CD8 T cells in ankylosing spondylitis. Findings of the study overall: Blood of patients with ankylosing spondylitis appeared to be characterized by a TCR beta motif of several highly homologous variants. CD8+ by phenotype, disease-linked clones were relatively rare in peripheral blood. Reportedly, significant enrichment of disease-linked clones occurred in matched ankylosing spondylitis synovial fluid.

Making use of molecular barcodes, quantitative 5'-RACE generated TCR beta libraries. TCRdb reprocessed the 5' RACE reads with MiXCR, giving one entry per CDR3 protein. The sample shows 450,000 or so distinct CDR3 sequences, around 26% of them seen only once. The specimen sequenced was blood, either unsorted or a sorted T cell fraction (not recorded which). The sequence derives from a male donor with ankylosing spondylitis.

CDR3 sequence (DNA): TGTGCCAGTAAGACCCAGGGGGCGAACACTGAAGCTTTCTTT. This encodes CASKTQGANTEAFF. J is TRBJ1-1 and V is TRBV19; 8 bases line up with TRBD1. The trim removed 7 bases at V and 1 base at J, leaving 5 bases unmatched. Germline CDR1 reads LNHDA; CDR2 reads SQIVND (reference sequence). This CDR3 comprises 14 residues.